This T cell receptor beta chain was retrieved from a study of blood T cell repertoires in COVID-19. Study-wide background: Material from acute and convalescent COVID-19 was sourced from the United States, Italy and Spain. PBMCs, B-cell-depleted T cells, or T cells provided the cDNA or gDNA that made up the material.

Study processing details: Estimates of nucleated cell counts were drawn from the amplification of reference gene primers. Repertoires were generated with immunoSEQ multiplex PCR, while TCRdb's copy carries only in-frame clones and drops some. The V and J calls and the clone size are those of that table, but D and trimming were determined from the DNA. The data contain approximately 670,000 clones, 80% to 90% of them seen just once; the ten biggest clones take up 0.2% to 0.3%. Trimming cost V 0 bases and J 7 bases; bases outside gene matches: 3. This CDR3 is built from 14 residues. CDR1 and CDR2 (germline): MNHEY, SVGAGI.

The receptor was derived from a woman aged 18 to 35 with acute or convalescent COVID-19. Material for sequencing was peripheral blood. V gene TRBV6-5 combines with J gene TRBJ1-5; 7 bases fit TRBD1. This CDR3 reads CASSYSQGFQPQHF. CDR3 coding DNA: TGTGCCAGCAGTTACTCACAGGGGTTCCAGCCCCAGCATTTT.